This TCR beta chain was identified in a study of blood T cell repertoires in COVID-19. Whole-study context: Samples representing acute and convalescent COVID-19 were sourced from the United States, Italy and Spain. T cells, B-cell-depleted T cells, or PBMCs supplied cDNA or gDNA.

The length of the CDR3 is 16 residues. The germline CDR1 and CDR2 sequences are SNHLY and FYNNEI. Unmatched junction bases numbered 9, after V lost 6 bases and J lost 2 bases. As originally analysed: By means of reference gene primer amplification, nucleated cell counts were estimated. The protocol was immunoSEQ multiplex PCR, while the TCRdb copy is restricted to in-frame clones and leaves out a portion. That table gives V, J and clone size, and the DNA gave D and trimming. Among about 210,000 clones listed, approximately 80% were seen once. The rearrangement joins TRBV2 to TRBJ2-1; 8 bases are shared with TRBD2. The clonotype comes from a man aged 50 to 60 with active or convalescent COVID-19. The sample taken for sequencing was peripheral blood. CDR3 in DNA: TGTGCCAGCAGGGGGGGAGCGGGAGTCACCTACAATGAGCAGTTCTTC. Protein: CASRGGAGVTYNEQFF.